Listed below are T cell receptor beta chains from one sample, sequenced in a study of PD-L1 blockade in urothelial cancer. Sequencing used immunoSEQ multiplex PCR; TCRdb keeps in-frame clones, though not all of them. The data hold 44,000 or so clones, with around 88% observed a single time. The source was PBMCs, collected around atezolizumab (anti-PD-L1) treatment. All receptors derive from a man aged 80 or over with urothelial cancer. Each CDR3 is given with its conserved first and last residue. D genes are given only for firm matches. Clone size is shown for a subset of rows, as once, few, many or a class of expanded clone.

J gene	V gene	clone size	D gene	CDR3 DNA	CDR3 protein
TRBJ2-1	TRBV5-6	-	-	TGTGCCAGCAGCGACAGCCCCGGAAATGAGCAGTTCTTC	CASSDSPGNEQFF
TRBJ2-1	TRBV5-1	-	-	TGCGCCAGCAGCGTGCAGTCTGCTCACAATGAGCAGTTCTTC	CASSVQSAHNEQFF
TRBJ1-5	TRBV28	-	TRBD1	TGTGCCAGCAGTCGACCGGGGACAGCTAGCAATCAGCCCCAGCATTTT	CASSRPGTASNQPQHF
TRBJ1-4	TRBV13	-	TRBD1	TGTGCCAGCAGCTCACAGGGGGCGAAGGAAAAACTGTTTTTT	CASSSQGAKEKLFF
TRBJ2-7	TRBV6-6	once	-	TGTGCCAGCAGCCTTTCGGGGAGCTCCTACGAGCAGTACTTC	CASSLSGSSYEQYF
TRBJ2-7	TRBV2	few	-	TGTGCCAGCAGGGCCCGCACAGGGCCAAGGGACGAGCAGTACTTC	CASRARTGPRDEQYF
TRBJ2-3	TRBV9	-	TRBD2	TGTGCCAGCAGTGATAGCGGGAGCACAGATACGCAGTATTTT	CASSDSGSTDTQYF
TRBJ2-1	TRBV28	-	-	TGTGCCAGCAAGTCCACTCTGTGGTACAATGAGCAGTTCTTC	CASKSTLWYNEQFF
TRBJ1-2	TRBV7-2	-	-	TGTGCCAGCAGACAAGCGGGGGGGCCCTATGGCTACACCTTC	CASRQAGGPYGYTF
TRBJ2-1	TRBV27	-	-	TGTGCCAGCAGCGACTTCAATGAGCAGTTCTTC	CASSDFNEQFF
TRBJ2-2	TRBV6-1	-	-	TGTGCCAGCAGTCCCTACGCCTCGAACACCGGGGAGCTGTTTTTT	CASSPYASNTGELFF
TRBJ2-7	TRBV7-8	-	TRBD2	TGTGCCAGCTTTGCCGCGGGAGGTCCGTACGAGCAGTACTTC	CASFAAGGPYEQYF
TRBJ1-5	TRBV28	-	-	TGTGCCTTTAGTTCGGGTGGATATAGCAATCAGCCCCAGCATTTT	CAFSSGGYSNQPQHF
TRBJ2-5	TRBV7-2	-	TRBD2	TGTGCCAGCAGTCCATCCTTGGGCGCGGGAGAAGAGACCCAGTACTTC	CASSPSLGAGEETQYF
TRBJ2-3	TRBV20-1	-	-	TGCAGTGTAGCCAACACAGATACGCAGTATTTT	CSVANTDTQYF
TRBJ2-1	TRBV15	-	-	TGTGCCACCAGCAGAGGGGCAGTCTCCTACAATGAGCAGTTCTTC	CATSRGAVSYNEQFF
TRBJ2-2	TRBV6-8	-	TRBD1	TGTGCCAGCAGAGGCCCGGGACAGGGCTGCACCGGGGAGCTGTTTTTT	CASRGPGQGCTGELFF
TRBJ2-7	TRBV4-1	-	-	TGCGCCAGCAGCCAAGGGCCCAGCACCAGGGGGGCGCCCTACGAGCAGTACTTC	CASSQGPSTRGAPYEQYF
TRBJ1-4	TRBV2	few	TRBD1	TGTGCCAGCAGTGCACAGGGGGCGGATAATGAAAAACTGTTTTTT	CASSAQGADNEKLFF
TRBJ2-7	TRBV4-1	-	TRBD1	TGCGCCAGCAGCCAAGGTTCAGGGGGCTCCCCACACTCCTACGAGCAGTACTTC	CASSQGSGGSPHSYEQYF
TRBJ1-5	TRBV6-1	few	-	TGTGCCAGCGGGACACTCAAGGATCAGCCCCAGCATTTT	CASGTLKDQPQHF
TRBJ2-1	TRBV7-2	-	-	TGTGCCAGCAGCTCCGGAGGGAGTGGGGCATCCTACAATGAGCAGTTCTTC	CASSSGGSGASYNEQFF
TRBJ2-5	TRBV7-2	-	-	TGTGCCAGCAGCTTAGGGGGAATGGGACTCCAAGAGACCCAGTACTTC	CASSLGGMGLQETQYF
TRBJ1-5	TRBV18	-	-	TGTGCCAGCTCACCAGACAGGAATCAGCCCCAGCATTTT	CASSPDRNQPQHF
TRBJ1-1	TRBV11-2	-	-	TGTGCCAGCAGCTTAGCGGGGGTTAGGGACACTGAAGCTTTCTTT	CASSLAGVRDTEAFF
TRBJ2-2	TRBV7-2	-	TRBD2	TGTGCCAGCAGCCAAAGGACTAGCGGGAGCGCCGGGGAGCTGTTTTTT	CASSQRTSGSAGELFF
TRBJ2-2	TRBV7-6	-	TRBD1	TGTGCCAGCAGCTTAGTCGCCGGGACAGGGGCGGCCGGGGAGCTGTTTTTT	CASSLVAGTGAAGELFF
TRBJ2-7	TRBV28	-	-	TGTGCCAGCAGTCCCCGGGACTCCACGACCTACGAGCAGTACTTC	CASSPRDSTTYEQYF
TRBJ2-5	TRBV5-1	-	TRBD2	TGCGCCAGCAGACTAAGCGGGAGCAACCAAGAGACCCAGTACTTC	CASRLSGSNQETQYF
TRBJ1-1	TRBV15	-	TRBD1	TGTGCCACCAGCAGAGTGGGACAGGCTGAAGCTTTCTTT	CATSRVGQAEAFF
TRBJ1-1	TRBV5-1	-	TRBD1	TGCGCCAGCAGCATACAGGGGACATACACTGAAGCTTTCTTT	CASSIQGTYTEAFF
TRBJ1-4	TRBV5-6	-	-	TGTGCCAGCAGCTTGGGGGGCGCGGGAGAAAAACTGTTTTTT	CASSLGGAGEKLFF
TRBJ1-2	TRBV6-1	once	-	TGTGCCAGCAGTGGCGGACAGAGTCACTATGGCTACACCTTC	CASSGGQSHYGYTF
TRBJ2-1	TRBV18	-	-	TGTGCCAGCTCACTTTCGTCCGGACTCGGTGCCAATGAGCAGTTCTTC	CASSLSSGLGANEQFF
TRBJ2-2	TRBV5-1	-	-	TGCGCCAGCAGCTTTGGCTCCGGGGAGCTGTTTTTT	CASSFGSGELFF
TRBJ1-5	TRBV2	-	TRBD1	TGTGCCAGCAGTGAAGACAGGGGCTACCAGCCCCAGCATTTT	CASSEDRGYQPQHF
TRBJ1-1	TRBV7-2	-	TRBD1	TGTGCCAGCAGCTTTGGGGGACAGATTCTGAACACTGAAGCTTTCTTT	CASSFGGQILNTEAFF
TRBJ1-2	TRBV2	-	-	TGTGCCAGCAGTGAAAGGGCAGCCCGGGGTGGCTACACCTTC	CASSERAARGGYTF
TRBJ2-5	TRBV9	-	TRBD2	TGTGCCAGCAGCGTAGACAGCGGGAGTTACCAAGAGACCCAGTACTTC	CASSVDSGSYQETQYF
TRBJ2-6	TRBV18	-	TRBD2	TGTGCCAGCTCACCTACTGCGGGGGGCGCCCGCGGGGCCAACGTCCTGACTTTC	CASSPTAGGARGANVLTF
TRBJ1-4	TRBV19	-	-	TGTGCCAGTAGTATAGCAGGGGCGGATAATGAAAAACTGTTTTTT	CASSIAGADNEKLFF
TRBJ2-7	TRBV15	once	TRBD1	TGTGCCACCAGCAGGGGGGACAGGCGCCCCTACGAGCAGTACTTC	CATSRGDRRPYEQYF
TRBJ2-7	TRBV6-5	-	-	TGTGCCAGCAGAAACCAGGGAAGTAGGTCCTACGAGCAGTACTTC	CASRNQGSRSYEQYF
TRBJ1-5	TRBV30	few	-	TGTGCCTGGTGGGGGGGGAAGTATAATCAGCCCCAGCATTTT	CAWWGGKYNQPQHF
TRBJ1-4	TRBV5-6	-	-	TGTGCCAGCAGCCCGTGGGGGGAGCCTTCGATTGAAAAACTGTTTTTT	CASSPWGEPSIEKLFF